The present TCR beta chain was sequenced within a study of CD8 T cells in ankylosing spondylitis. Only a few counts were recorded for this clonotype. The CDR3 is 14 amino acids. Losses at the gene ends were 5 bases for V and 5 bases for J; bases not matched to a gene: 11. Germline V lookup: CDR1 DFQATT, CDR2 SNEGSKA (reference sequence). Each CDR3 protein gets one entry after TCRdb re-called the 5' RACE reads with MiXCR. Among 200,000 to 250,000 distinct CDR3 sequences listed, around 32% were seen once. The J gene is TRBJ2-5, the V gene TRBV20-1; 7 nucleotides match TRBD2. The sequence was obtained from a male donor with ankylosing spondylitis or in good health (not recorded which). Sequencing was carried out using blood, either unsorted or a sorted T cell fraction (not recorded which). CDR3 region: CSALRLAELETQYF. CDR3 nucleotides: TGCAGTGCTCTTCGACTAGCCGAGTTGGAGACCCAGTACTTC.